Only a few counts were recorded for the clone carrying this T cell receptor beta chain. Its target is unknown. The sample originates from a study of T cells in localized non-small cell lung cancer. Assay: immunoSEQ multiplex PCR; the TCRdb copy retains only in-frame clones and omits some. The sample contains more than 2,000 clones, roughly 32% of which appear only once. Findings and caveats of the study: Without multi-region sequencing, intratumor heterogeneity could not be excluded.

The CDR3 sequence is 14 residues long. V lost 3 bases and J lost 5, with 13 bases in between. Germline V lookup: CDR1 SGHNT, CDR2 YENEEA. This receptor was obtained from a man aged 40-75 years with stage II lung adenocarcinoma. The sequencing here drew on lung tumor tissue, taken before any cancer treatment. This chain uses TRBV11-3 with TRBJ1-1; D may be TRBD1 (5 bases). Here the CDR3 reads CASSLGGEETEAFF. CDR3 DNA sequence: TGTGCCAGCAGCTTGGGAGGGGAGGAGACTGAAGCTTTCTTT.